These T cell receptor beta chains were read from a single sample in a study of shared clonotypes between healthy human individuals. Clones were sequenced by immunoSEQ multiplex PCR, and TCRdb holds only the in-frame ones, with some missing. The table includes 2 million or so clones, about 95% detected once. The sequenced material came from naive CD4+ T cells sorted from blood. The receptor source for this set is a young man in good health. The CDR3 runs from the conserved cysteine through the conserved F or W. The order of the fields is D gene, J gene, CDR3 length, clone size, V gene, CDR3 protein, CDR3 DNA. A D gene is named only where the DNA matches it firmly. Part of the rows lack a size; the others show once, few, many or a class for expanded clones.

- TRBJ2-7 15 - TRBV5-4 CASSRLLDGSYEQYF TGTGCCAGCAGTCGTCTCCTGGACGGTTCCTACGAGCAGTACTTC
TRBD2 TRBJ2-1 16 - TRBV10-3 CAISDSLAGNNNEQFF TGTGCCATCAGTGATTCACTAGCGGGAAACAACAATGAGCAGTTCTTC
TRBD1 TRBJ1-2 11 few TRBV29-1 CSAGQGGGYTF TGCAGCGCTGGACAGGGAGGTGGCTACACCTTC
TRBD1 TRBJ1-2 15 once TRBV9 CASSAGQGPGYGYTF TGTGCCAGCAGCGCCGGACAGGGTCCTGGGTATGGCTACACCTTC
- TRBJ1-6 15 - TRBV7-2 CASSPTAGKGSPLHF TGTGCCAGCAGCCCCACGGCAGGGAAAGGCTCACCCCTCCACTTT
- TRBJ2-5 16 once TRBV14 CASSQGAGSTWETQYF TGTGCCAGCAGCCAAGGTGCGGGCTCTACGTGGGAGACCCAGTACTTC
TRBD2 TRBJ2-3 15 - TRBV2 CASRASGLGTDTQYF TGTGCCAGCAGGGCTAGCGGGTTAGGCACAGATACGCAGTATTTT
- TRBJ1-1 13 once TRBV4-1 CASSQSRTTEAFF TGCGCCAGCAGCCAAAGTCGGACGACTGAAGCTTTCTTT
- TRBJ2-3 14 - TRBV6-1 CASSTWGRTGTQYF TGTGCCAGCAGTACCTGGGGACGGACGGGTACGCAGTATTTT
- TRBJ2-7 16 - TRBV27 CASSRQAPGPYYEQYF TGTGCCAGCAGTCGCCAAGCCCCGGGACCTTATTACGAGCAGTACTTC
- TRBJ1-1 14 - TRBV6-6 CASNEDRPWTEAFF TGTGCCAGCAACGAAGACAGGCCTTGGACTGAAGCTTTCTTT
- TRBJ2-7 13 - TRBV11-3 CASSPKEFYEQYF TGTGCCAGCAGCCCTAAGGAATTTTACGAGCAGTACTTC
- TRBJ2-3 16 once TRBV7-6 CASSRSVQTSTDTQYF TGTGCCAGCAGCCGTAGCGTACAGACTAGCACAGATACGCAGTATTTT
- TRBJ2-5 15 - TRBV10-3 CAISESGLAMETQYF TGTGCCATCAGTGAGTCTGGGCTAGCGATGGAGACCCAGTACTTC
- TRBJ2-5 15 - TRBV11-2 CASSTRDPDRETQYF TGTGCCAGCAGCACCCGGGACCCCGATCGGGAGACCCAGTACTTC
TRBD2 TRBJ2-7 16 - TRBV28 CASSLGIAGKAYEQYF TGTGCCAGCAGTTTAGGGATAGCGGGGAAGGCCTACGAGCAGTACTTC
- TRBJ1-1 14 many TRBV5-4 CASTSGQPNTEAFF TGTGCCAGCACCTCCGGACAGCCGAACACTGAAGCTTTCTTT
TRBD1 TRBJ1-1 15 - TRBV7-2 CASGTGGVRGTEAFF TGTGCCAGCGGGACAGGGGGCGTTAGAGGGACTGAAGCTTTCTTT
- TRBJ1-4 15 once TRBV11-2 CASSISGAANEKLFF TGTGCCAGCAGCATATCCGGGGCAGCTAATGAAAAACTGTTTTTT
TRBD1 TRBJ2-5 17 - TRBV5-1 CASSLGGQGRYQETQYF TGCGCCAGCAGCTTGGGGGGACAGGGCAGGTACCAAGAGACCCAGTACTTC